This T cell receptor beta chain derives from a study of shared clonotypes between healthy human individuals. Deep-level running was used for the assay. TCRdb's copy holds only in-frame clones and misses some; the assay was immunoSEQ multiplex PCR. The sample yields about 1.5 million clones, around 97% seen once. Study results and limitations: The study sampled only blood, and tissue repertoires likely differ. Rarefaction indicated that sorted-subset sequencing remained incomplete although depth was large. Few donors limited the genetic and exposure-history diversity represented.

CDR1 and CDR2 from the germline V gene are LNHDA and SQIVND (reference sequence). The V gene lost 4 bases and the J gene lost 7 bases, with 17 bases spanning the gap. This CDR3 is built from 14 residues. Concerning this clone: As yet, its antigen is unknown.

This sequence was found in a man younger than 45 in good health. The rearrangement joins TRBV19 to TRBJ2-7, with D possibly being TRBD1 (5 bases). Sequenced: naive CD4+ T cells sorted from blood. Subset defined: CD45RA+ positively selected. CDR3 sequence (DNA): TGTGCCAGTAGTACCCGGACACAATATACGGAGCAGTACTTC. Translation gives CASSTRTQYTEQYF.